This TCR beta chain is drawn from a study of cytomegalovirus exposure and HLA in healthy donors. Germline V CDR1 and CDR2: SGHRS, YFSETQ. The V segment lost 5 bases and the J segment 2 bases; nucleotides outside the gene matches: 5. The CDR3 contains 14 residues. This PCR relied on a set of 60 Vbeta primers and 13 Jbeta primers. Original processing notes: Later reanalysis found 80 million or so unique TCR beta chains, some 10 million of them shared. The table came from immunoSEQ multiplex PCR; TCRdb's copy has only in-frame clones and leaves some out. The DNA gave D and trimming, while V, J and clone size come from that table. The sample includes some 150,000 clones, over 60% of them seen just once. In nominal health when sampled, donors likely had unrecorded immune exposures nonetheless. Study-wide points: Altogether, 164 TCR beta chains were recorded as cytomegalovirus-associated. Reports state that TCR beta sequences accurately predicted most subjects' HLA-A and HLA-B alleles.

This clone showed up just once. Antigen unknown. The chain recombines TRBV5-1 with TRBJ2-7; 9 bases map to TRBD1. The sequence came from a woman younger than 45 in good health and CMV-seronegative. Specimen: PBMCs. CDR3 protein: CASSSGTGTYEQYF. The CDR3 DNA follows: TGCGCCAGCAGTTCCGGGACAGGGACCTACGAGCAGTACTTC.